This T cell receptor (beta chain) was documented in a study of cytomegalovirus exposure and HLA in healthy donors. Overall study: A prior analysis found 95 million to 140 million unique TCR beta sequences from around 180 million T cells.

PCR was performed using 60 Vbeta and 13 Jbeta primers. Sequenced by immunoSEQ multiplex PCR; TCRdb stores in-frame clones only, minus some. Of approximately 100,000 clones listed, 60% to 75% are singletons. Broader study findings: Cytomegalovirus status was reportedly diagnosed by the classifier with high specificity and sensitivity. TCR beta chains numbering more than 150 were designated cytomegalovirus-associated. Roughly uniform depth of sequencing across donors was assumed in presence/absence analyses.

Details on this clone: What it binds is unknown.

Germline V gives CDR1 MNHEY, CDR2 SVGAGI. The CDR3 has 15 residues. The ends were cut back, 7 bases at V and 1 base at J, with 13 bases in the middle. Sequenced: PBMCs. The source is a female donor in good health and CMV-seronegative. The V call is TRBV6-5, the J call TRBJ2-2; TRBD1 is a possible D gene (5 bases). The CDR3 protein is CASKQTVMNTGELFF. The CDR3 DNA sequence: TGTGCCAGCAAACAGACAGTGATGAACACCGGGGAGCTGTTTTTT.